Following are 13 T cell receptor beta chains from one sample sequenced in a study of OX40 agonist ivuxolimab in advanced cancers. Here immunoSEQ multiplex PCR was the method, and the copy in TCRdb shows in-frame clones only, minus some. The sample shows tens of thousands of clones, over 70% of them seen only once. This specimen was CD4+ or CD8+ T cells sorted from blood, taken in a trial of the OX40 agonist ivuxolimab. The receptors were sampled from an adult with an advanced solid tumor such as melanoma, head and neck, liver or kidney cancer.

This clone was seen a few times. The sample carries other DNA sequences with the same CDR3. J is TRBJ2-5 and V is TRBV4-1; D is undetermined. The CDR3 is 15 residues long. CDR1 is MGHRA and CDR2 is YSYEKL in the germline V gene. The V and J ends lost 0 bases and 0 bases respectively, with 8 bases between them. The CDR3 DNA reads TGCGCCAGCAGCCAAGACCCGGAAGACCAAGAGACCCAGTACTTC. Translation: CASSQDPEDQETQYF.

V is TRBV7-3 and J is TRBJ2-6; the match to TRBD2 covers 7 bases. V lost 3 bases, J lost 0 bases, and 11 bases stayed unmatched. Germline V lookup: CDR1 SGHTA, CDR2 FQGTGA. This CDR3 contains 19 residues. The CDR3 nucleotides are TGTGCCAGCAGCTTCCGGGGAGGGGCAGGCGGCTCTGGGGCCAACGTCCTGACTTTC. Protein: CASSFRGGAGGSGANVLTF.

In DNA, the CDR3 is TGTGCCAGCAGCAATGGACTAGCGGGGGGGCCTAAGACCGGGGAGCTGTTTTTT. It is translated as CASSNGLAGGPKTGELFF. The rearrangement uses TRBV7-8 and TRBJ2-2; TRBD2 aligns across 15 bases. Trimming took 5 bases from V and 5 from J; bases not matched to a gene: 9. Germline V gene lookup returns CDR1 SGHVS and CDR2 FQNEAQ. The CDR3 sequence is 18 residues long.

J is TRBJ1-4 and V is TRBV5-1; D not certain. This CDR3 has 16 amino acids. Germline CDR1 reads SGHRS; CDR2 reads YFSETQ. V lost 4 bases and J 0 bases, leaving 13 bases between the germline ends. This CDR3 reads CASSLGSSATNEKLFF. CDR3 in DNA: TGCGCCAGCAGCCTCGGGTCAAGTGCAACTAATGAAAAACTGTTTTTT.

This clone was found a few times. The V gene is TRBV7-2, the J gene TRBJ2-3; 12 bases agree with TRBD2. Germline CDR1 SGHTA, CDR2 FQGNSA. The CDR3 is 16 residues long. V shed 4 bases and J 6 bases; nucleotides not matched to a gene: 8. CDR3 region: CASSSLAGGALDTQYF. As DNA, the CDR3 is TGTGCCAGCAGCTCGCTAGCGGGGGGGGCCTTGGATACGCAGTATTTT.

V gene TRBV9 combines with J gene TRBJ2-2, with 10 bases lining up with TRBD2. V gave up 0 bases and J gave up 7 bases; unmatched junction bases: 6. Germline CDR1 SGDLS, CDR2 YYNGEE. The CDR3 loop spans 16 amino acids. In DNA, the CDR3 is TGTGCCAGCAGCGTAGACGCTAGCGGGGGAGTCGGGGAGCTGTTTTTT. It yields the protein CASSVDASGGVGELFF.

The V and J genes are TRBV28 and TRBJ1-2; 9 nucleotides agree with TRBD1. Germline-derived CDR1 and CDR2 are MDHEN and SYDVKM. CDR3 size: 14 residues. Trimming removed 5 bases from V and 6 bases from J; junction bases left unmatched: 7. This chain's CDR3 is CASSPPGQGHGYTF. The CDR3 region has the DNA TGTGCCAGCAGTCCACCGGGACAGGGCCATGGCTACACCTTC.

This chain links TRBV2 with TRBJ2-2; 12 bases are a match to TRBD2. V lost 6 bases, J lost 1 base, and 6 bases stayed unmatched. This CDR3 is built from 17 residues. Germline-derived CDR1 and CDR2 are SNHLY and FYNNEI. CDR3 protein: CASSRTSGILNTGELFF. CDR3 DNA sequence: TGTGCCAGCAGCCGGACTAGCGGGATCTTGAACACCGGGGAGCTGTTTTTT.

The table lists this clone with a few counts. Here the CDR3 DNA reads TGTGCCAGCAGCGCGGAGGGCCTGGCAGATACGCAGTATTTT. Translation: CASSAEGLADTQYF. The rearrangement uses TRBV25-1 and TRBJ2-3; D may be TRBD2 (6 bases). Germline CDR1 and CDR2: MGHDK and SYGVNS. V dropped 6 bases and J dropped 4 bases, with 14 bases sitting between them. This CDR3 has 14 residues.

The chain joins TRBV30 to TRBJ1-2; TRBD1 matches at 7 bases. The CDR3 totals 16 residues. The V segment lost 1 base and the J segment 5 bases; nucleotides outside the gene matches: 13. From germline, CDR1 is GTSNPN and CDR2 SVGIG (reference sequence). In DNA, the CDR3 is TGTGCCTGGAGTGCCCCCCGGAAAGGGGGCTGGTATGGCTACACCTTC. This sequence encodes CAWSAPRKGGWYGYTF.

The chain has TRBV6-6 and TRBJ1-4; weak D call: TRBD1 (5 bases). CDR3 size: 13 residues. The germline V gene has CDR1 MNHNY and CDR2 SVGAGI (reference sequence). Between the trimmed V and J ends, which lost 2 bases and 6 bases, there was a span of 7 bases. CDR3 sequence: CASSYGGDEKLFF. Written as DNA, the CDR3 is TGTGCCAGCAGTTACGGAGGGGATGAAAAACTGTTTTTT.

This clone was seen a few times. The CDR3, as DNA: TGCGCCAGCAGCCAAGATCAGTCGTGGCAGATCTCTGGGGCCAACGTCCTGACTTTC. As protein: CASSQDQSWQISGANVLTF. V is TRBV4-3 and J is TRBJ2-6, with no clear D. This CDR3 has 19 residues. Trimming stripped 0 bases from V and 0 bases from J, with 15 bases between. Germline CDR1 reads LGHNA; CDR2 reads YSLEER.

This clone was observed a single time. V and J are TRBV2 and TRBJ1-1, with 10 bases that match TRBD1. This CDR3 has 14 residues. Germline CDR1 SNHLY, CDR2 FYNNEI. Unmatched junction bases numbered 3, after V lost 5 bases and J lost 3 bases. This CDR3 is CASSTGQGYTEAFF. CDR3 bases: TGTGCCAGCAGTACGGGACAGGGGTACACTGAAGCTTTCTTT.